The present entry profiles one T cell receptor (beta chain) with its context. At one of its ends the junction is not consistent with the germline gene, which may arise from a read error. The sample belongs to a study of human T cells and chemical hapten exposure. In the study overall: 2% DPC applied to a roughly 2 cm by roughly 2 cm arm area sensitized donors.

The library labeled individual cDNA molecules by adding unique molecular identifiers to them. TCRdb passed the RACE reads through MiXCR, listing each CDR3 protein once. The sample records about 160,000 distinct CDR3 sequences, 25% to 35% being singletons. Time point indicated: patch test 3, about 24 weeks after DPC sensitization. Indicated treatment: therapeutic diphenylcyclopropenone sensitization with weekly scalp DPC. Per germline, CDR1 LGHNA and CDR2 YSLEER. The CDR3 is made up of 15 amino acids. The clonotype comes from a woman under 30 with alopecia areata. Some clones in this sample may be carry-over from other donors' samples. This chain links TRBV4-3 with TRBJ1-5; maybe TRBD1 (5 bases). The sample was whole blood, taken in connection with sensitization to the hapten diphenylcyclopropenone (DPC). The CDR3 DNA reads as TGCGCCAGCAGCCAAGATCGAGGAGGGACCAAGCCCCGGCATTTT. Amino acid sequence: CASSQDRGGTKPRHF.